The entry that follows covers one T cell receptor beta chain sequence. The CDR3 is 16 amino acids. V dropped 3 bases and J dropped 2; count of bases not matched to a gene: 7. Per germline, CDR1 LNHDA and CDR2 SQIVND (reference sequence). The data originate from a study of blood T cell repertoires in COVID-19. Assay used: immunoSEQ multiplex PCR; TCRdb lists only in-frame clones, some missing. The sample holds some 100,000 clones; under 90% are singletons and the top ten take about 3.4%. The chain has TRBV19 and TRBJ1-5; 7 bases are shared with TRBD1. This receptor was identified in a woman in her 70s with acute or convalescent COVID-19. The sequencing input was peripheral blood. CDR3 loop: CASSIDRAGGNQPQHF. Written as DNA, the CDR3 is TGTGCCAGTAGTATCGACAGGGCGGGTGGCAATCAGCCCCAGCATTTT.